One sample yielded the 26 T cell receptor beta chains listed below, sequenced in a study of cytomegalovirus exposure and HLA in healthy donors. The PCR employed 60 Vbeta primers together with 13 Jbeta primers. TCRdb's table, derived via immunoSEQ multiplex PCR, lists solely in-frame clones and lacks some. The data show fewer than 60,000 clones, about two thirds seen once. Sequencing was done on a sample of PBMCs. The receptors originated from a woman in her forties or fifties in good health and CMV-seropositive.

The chain couples TRBV30 to TRBJ2-5; 14 bases agree with TRBD2. Germline V gene sequence: CDR1 GTSNPN, CDR2 SVGIG (reference sequence). With 0 bases clipped from V and 5 bases from J, the junction kept 5 bases outside the gene matches. The CDR3 loop spans 16 amino acids. Written as DNA, the CDR3 is TGTGCCTGGAGTGTGCCGGGGACTAGCGGGAGTGAGACCCAGTACTTC. Amino acid sequence: CAWSVPGTSGSETQYF.

The chain employs TRBV25-1 and TRBJ1-5, with TRBD1 matching 9 bases. The germline gives CDR1 MGHDK, CDR2 SYGVNS. The CDR3 loop spans 18 amino acids. The V segment lost 2 bases and the J segment 1 base; nucleotides outside the gene matches: 9. In DNA form, the CDR3 reads TGTGCCAGCAGTGAAGGGACAGGGCCGCGTTCGAGCAATCAGCCCCAGCATTTT. Translated, it gives CASSEGTGPRSSNQPQHF.

This chain joins TRBV30 and TRBJ2-3, with 13 bases that match TRBD2. This CDR3 is built from 15 residues. The J segment lost 5 bases and the V segment lost 3 bases, leaving 5 bases of the junction unmatched. Germline values: CDR1 GTSNPN, CDR2 SVGIG (reference sequence). For the CDR3, the DNA is TGTGCCTGGAGCTCACTAGCGGGAGGGGAAGATACGCAGTATTTT. Its protein product is CAWSSLAGGEDTQYF.

The chain combines TRBV7-7 with TRBJ2-3; 11 nucleotides line up with TRBD2. Germline V CDR1 and CDR2: SSHAT, FNYEAQ (reference sequence). The CDR3 loop spans 14 amino acids. CDR3 protein: CASWLAGGPDTQYF. The CDR3 DNA follows: TGTGCTAGTTGGCTAGCGGGAGGACCAGATACGCAGTATTTT.

This clone was recorded once. The chain couples TRBV5-4 to TRBJ1-2, with D possibly TRBD1 on 5 matching bases. The length of the CDR3 is 13 residues. Trimming left V 7 bases short and J 7 bases short, with 17 bases between. The germline V gene encodes CDR1 SGHNT and CDR2 YYREEE (reference sequence). The CDR3 coding sequence is TGTGCCAGCCCCCGTAGAAGCGGGGGTGGCTACACCTTC. It translates to CASPRRSGGGYTF. Full variable domain (rest looked up from reference TRBV5-4 and TRBJ1-2): ETGVTQSPTHLIKTRGQQVTLRCSSQSGHNTVSWYQQALGQGPQFIFQYYREEENGRGNFPPRFSGLQFPNYSSELNVNALELDDSALYLCASPRRSGGGYTFGSGTRLTVV.

The chain recombines TRBV7-8 with TRBJ2-3; 14 positions match TRBD2. The ends lost 5 bases at V and 5 bases at J; junction bases unmatched: 3. The CDR3 covers 15 residues. Germline-derived CDR1 and CDR2 are SGHVS and FQNEAQ. CDR3 coding DNA: TGTGCCAGCAGCCTTGGGACTAGCGGGAGAGATACGCAGTATTTT. Residues: CASSLGTSGRDTQYF.

The chain joins TRBV4-2 to TRBJ2-1, with D possibly TRBD2 on 6 matching bases. Germline V gives CDR1 LGHNA, CDR2 YNFKEQ. The CDR3 extends over 15 amino acids. Trimming shortened V by 0 bases and J by 11 bases, and 17 bases separated the two germline ends. CDR3 in DNA: TGTGCCAGCAGCCAAGACCTGAATTCGGGGGATCAGCAGTTCTTC. This encodes CASSQDLNSGDQQFF.

This rearrangement joins TRBV30 to TRBJ2-1, with TRBD1 as a possible D gene (5 bases). This CDR3 contains 14 residues. CDR1 GTSNPN and CDR2 SVGIG come from the germline V gene (reference sequence). Between the trimmed V and J ends, which lost 7 bases and 6 bases, there was a span of 19 bases. The CDR3 sequence: CASQGPLVGNEQFF. In nucleotides, the CDR3 is TGTGCCTCCCAGGGCCCTCTAGTGGGCAATGAGCAGTTCTTC.

The chain combines TRBV27 with TRBJ2-7; a weak D match, TRBD1 (5 bases). Germline V gene lookup returns CDR1 MNHEY and CDR2 SMNVEV (reference sequence). The CDR3 sequence is 13 residues long. V was trimmed by 4 bases and J by 1 base, leaving 8 bases between them. This CDR3 reads CASSSGQSYEQYF. CDR3 in DNA: TGTGCCAGCAGTTCAGGGCAGTCCTACGAGCAGTACTTC.

This chain joins TRBV14 and TRBJ2-7, with 7 bases that match TRBD1. CDR3 length: 16 amino acids. The V gene end was trimmed by 5 bases and the J gene end by 0 bases; junction bases not matched to a gene: 10. Germline CDR1 SGHDN, CDR2 FVKESK. This chain's CDR3 is CASSGVGQSDSYEQYF. CDR3 nucleotides: TGTGCCAGCAGCGGAGTGGGACAGTCGGACTCCTACGAGCAGTACTTC.

The CDR3 bases are TGTGCCAGCAGTTGGGGACTAGCGGGATACACCGGGGAGCTGTTTTTT. Its protein is CASSWGLAGYTGELFF. This chain connects TRBV6-5 to TRBJ2-2; 13 bases align to TRBD2. Germline V gene data show CDR1 as MNHEY and CDR2 as SVGAGI. V lost 4 bases to trimming and J lost 3 bases; unmatched junction nucleotides: 2. This CDR3 is built from 16 residues.

This chain uses TRBV7-2 with TRBJ2-4; D may be TRBD2 (6 bases). Germline CDR1 is SGHTA and CDR2 is FQGNSA. Trimming pared 1 base from V and 1 base from J, leaving 11 bases between. This CDR3 spans 16 amino acids. CDR3: CASSLDGGSAKNIQYF. For the CDR3, the DNA is TGTGCCAGCAGCTTAGATGGGGGGAGCGCCAAAAACATTCAGTACTTC.

The chain couples TRBV5-1 to TRBJ2-1; 7 nucleotides agree with TRBD2. V lost 4 bases to trimming and J lost 8 bases; unmatched junction nucleotides: 15. This CDR3 comprises 16 residues. Germline CDR1 is SGHRS and CDR2 is YFSETQ. This CDR3 reads CASSPPRGRTGDEQFF. The CDR3 bases are TGCGCCAGCAGCCCCCCCCGCGGGAGAACTGGGGATGAGCAGTTCTTC.

The chain is built from TRBV2 and TRBJ2-2; D is uncertain. This CDR3 has 12 residues. Trimming took off 6 bases at V and 3 bases at J, with 5 bases between the two ends. CDR1 and CDR2 (germline): SNHLY, FYNNEI. The DNA of the CDR3 is TGTGCCAGCAGGGCCCACACCGGGGAGCTGTTTTTT. This codes for CASRAHTGELFF.

This clone appeared a few times. This chain connects TRBV5-8 to TRBJ2-5; no reliable D call. The V gene lost 4 bases and the J gene lost 5 bases, with 6 bases spanning the gap. Germline V gives CDR1 SGHTS, CDR2 YDEGEE. The CDR3 runs 11 residues. The CDR3 DNA sequence: TGTGCCAGCAGCCCGAGGGAGACCCAGTACTTC. Amino acids: CASSPRETQYF.

V and J are TRBV4-3 and TRBJ1-6; the D is unclear. In germline, CDR1 is LGHNA, CDR2 YSLEER. The CDR3 extends over 17 amino acids. The germline V and J ends were trimmed by 0 bases and 8 bases, with 17 bases remaining between them. The CDR3 DNA is TGCGCCAGCAGCCAAGATGGTTCCGGGTCAGAAGATTCACCCCTCCACTTT. It yields the protein CASSQDGSGSEDSPLHF.

The J gene is TRBJ1-2, the V gene TRBV6-5; possibly TRBD1 for D (6 bases). Germline CDR1 reads MNHEY; CDR2 reads SVGAGI. Trimming took off 2 bases at V and 2 bases at J, with 15 bases between the two ends. There are 16 residues in the CDR3. In DNA form, the CDR3 reads TGTGCCAGCAGTTACGGGTTGGGAACAGGGAACTATGGCTACACCTTC. It is translated as CASSYGLGTGNYGYTF.

The chain uses TRBV7-2 and TRBJ1-2; D is unresolved. V was clipped by 1 base and J by 4 bases, with 7 bases between them. The CDR3 contains 13 residues. CDR1 is SGHTA, CDR2 FQGNSA, per germline. The CDR3 protein is CASSLGAPYGYTF. CDR3 in DNA: TGTGCCAGCAGCTTAGGGGCGCCCTATGGCTACACCTTC. Filled out from reference TRBV7-2 and TRBJ1-2, the complete variable domain reads GAGVSQSPSNKVTEKGKDVELRCDPISGHTALYWYRQSLGQGLEFLIYFQGNSAPDKSGLPSDRFSAERTGGSVSTLTIQRTQQEDSAVYLCASSLGAPYGYTFGSGTRLTVV.

This clone was counted a few times. The chain carries TRBV30 and TRBJ2-2; TRBD1 agrees at 7 bases. Trimming at V came to 0 bases and at J to 1 base, leaving 5 bases not matched to a gene. The CDR3 has 16 residues. CDR1 GTSNPN and CDR2 SVGIG come from the germline V gene (reference sequence). CDR3 nucleotide sequence: TGTGCCTGGAGTGTACCGCGGACAGGGAACACCGGGGAGCTGTTTTTT. This translates into CAWSVPRTGNTGELFF.

The chain links TRBV28 to TRBJ2-5, with D perhaps matching TRBD2 (5 bases). V shed 4 bases and J shed 2 bases, with 8 bases lying between them. CDR1 is MDHEN and CDR2 is SYDVKM in the germline V gene. This CDR3 comprises 13 residues. For the CDR3, the DNA is TGTGCCAGCAGTTCTCGACTACAAGAGACCCAGTACTTC. Its protein product is CASSSRLQETQYF.

This clone occurred a few times. V is TRBV2 and J is TRBJ2-7, with TRBD1 as a possible D gene (6 bases). Trimming took 3 bases from V and 3 from J, leaving 15 bases between them. The CDR3 length is 15 residues. Germline assignment: CDR1 SNHLY and CDR2 FYNNEI. CDR3 bases: TGTGCCAGCAGTGAGGCCGATACAGGGTACTACGAGCAGTACTTC. Protein: CASSEADTGYYEQYF.

The chain combines TRBV9 with TRBJ1-6; no clear D gene. This CDR3 is built from 17 residues. The V and J ends lost 0 bases and 0 bases respectively, with 10 bases between them. Germline CDR1 reads SGDLS; CDR2 reads YYNGEE. The CDR3 region has the DNA TGTGCCAGCAGCGTAGACTCCACGAGCTCCTATAATTCACCCCTCCACTTT. Translated, it gives CASSVDSTSSYNSPLHF.

The chain carries TRBV19 and TRBJ1-1, with D maybe TRBD1 (5 bases). The CDR3 has 14 residues. Germline V gene data show CDR1 as LNHDA and CDR2 as SQIVND (reference sequence). V lost 6 bases and J lost 1, with 12 bases in between. The CDR3 sequence is CASSVPRANTEAFF. The CDR3 DNA is TGTGCCAGTAGCGTGCCCAGGGCGAACACTGAAGCTTTCTTT.

This clone occurred once. This sequence joins TRBV5-1 and TRBJ1-2; TRBD1 is a possible D gene (5 bases). The CDR3 covers 13 residues. V was trimmed by 0 bases and J by 5 bases, leaving 8 bases between them. Germline lookup yields CDR1 SGHRS and CDR2 YFSETQ. The CDR3 DNA reads as TGCGCCAGCAGCTTGGGACAGTATTATGGCTACACCTTC. Translation: CASSLGQYYGYTF. Complete variable domain (other parts from reference TRBV5-1 and TRBJ1-2): KAGVTQTPRYLIKTRGQQVTLSCSPISGHRSVSWYQQTPGQGLQFLFEYFSETQRNKGNFPGRFSGRQFSNSRSEMNVSTLELGDSALYLCASSLGQYYGYTFGSGTRLTVV.

This chain uses TRBV29-1 with TRBJ2-7; 7 bases match TRBD1. V was clipped by 4 bases and J by 4 bases; unmatched bases: 7. CDR3 length: 13 amino acids. Germline V lookup: CDR1 SQVTM, CDR2 ANQGSEA. The CDR3 DNA sequence: TGCAGCGTTGGTGAAGGGGGCAGGTACGAGCAGTACTTC. Protein product: CSVGEGGRYEQYF.

Of note for this clone: This specimen includes other DNA sequences encoding the same CDR3. The chain uses TRBV18 and TRBJ2-3; D unclear. Germline CDR1 and CDR2: KGHSH and LQKENI. This CDR3 is 13 amino acids long. V shed 4 bases and J shed 0 bases, with 5 bases lying between them. CDR3 nucleotide sequence: TGTGCCAGCTCACGAACTAGCACAGATACGCAGTATTTT. Amino acid sequence: CASSRTSTDTQYF. The variable domain in full, completed from reference TRBV18 and TRBJ2-3, reads NAGVMQNPRHLVRRRGQEARLRCSPMKGHSHVYWYRQLPEEGLKFMVYLQKENIIDESGMPKERFSAEFPKEGPSILRIQQVVRGDSAAYFCASSRTSTDTQYFGPGTRLTVL.